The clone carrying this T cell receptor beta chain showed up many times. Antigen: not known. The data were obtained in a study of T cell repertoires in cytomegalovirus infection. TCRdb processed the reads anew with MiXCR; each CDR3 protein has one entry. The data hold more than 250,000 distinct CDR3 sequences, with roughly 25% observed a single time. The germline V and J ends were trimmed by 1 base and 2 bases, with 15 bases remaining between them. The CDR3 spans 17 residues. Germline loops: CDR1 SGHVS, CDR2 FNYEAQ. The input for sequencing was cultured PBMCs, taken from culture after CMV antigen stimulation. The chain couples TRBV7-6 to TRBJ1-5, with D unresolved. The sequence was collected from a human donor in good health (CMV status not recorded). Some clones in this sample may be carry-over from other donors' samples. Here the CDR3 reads CASSLGEMGNGNQPQHF. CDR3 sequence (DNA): TGTGCCAGCAGCTTAGGAGAGATGGGGAATGGCAATCAGCCCCAGCATTTT.